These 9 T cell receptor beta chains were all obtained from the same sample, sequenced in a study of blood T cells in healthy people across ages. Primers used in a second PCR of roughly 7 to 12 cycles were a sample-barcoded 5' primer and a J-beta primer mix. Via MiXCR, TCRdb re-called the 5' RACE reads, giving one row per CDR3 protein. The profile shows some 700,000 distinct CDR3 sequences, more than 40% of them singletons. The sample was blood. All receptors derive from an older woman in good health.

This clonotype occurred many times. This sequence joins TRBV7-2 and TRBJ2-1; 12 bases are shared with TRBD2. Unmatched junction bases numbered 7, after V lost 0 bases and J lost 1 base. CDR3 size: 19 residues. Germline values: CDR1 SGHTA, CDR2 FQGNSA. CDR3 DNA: TGTGCCAGCAGCTTAGCGCTAGCGGGAGGGCAGCTGTCCTACAATGAGCAGTTCTTC. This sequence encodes CASSLALAGGQLSYNEQFF.

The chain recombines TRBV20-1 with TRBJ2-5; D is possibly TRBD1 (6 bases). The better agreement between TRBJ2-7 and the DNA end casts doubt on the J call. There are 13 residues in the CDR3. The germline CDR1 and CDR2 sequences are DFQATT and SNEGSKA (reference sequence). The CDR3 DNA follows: TGCAGTGCTACCCGGGACAACTCCTACGAGCAGTACTTC. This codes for CSATRDNSYEQYF.

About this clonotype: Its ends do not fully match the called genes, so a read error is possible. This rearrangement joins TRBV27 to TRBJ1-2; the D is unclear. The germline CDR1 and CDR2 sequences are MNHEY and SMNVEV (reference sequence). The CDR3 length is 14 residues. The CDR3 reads CASSFSGKYYDYTF. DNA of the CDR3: TGTGCCAGCAGTTTTTCCGGAAAATACTATGACTACACCTTC.

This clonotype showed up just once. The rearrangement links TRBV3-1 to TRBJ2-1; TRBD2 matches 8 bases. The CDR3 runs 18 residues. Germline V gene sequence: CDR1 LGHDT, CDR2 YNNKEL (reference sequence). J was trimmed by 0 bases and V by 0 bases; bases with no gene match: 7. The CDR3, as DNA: TGTGCCAGCAGCCAAGATCGGATCGGGGGGGTCTCCTACAATGAGCAGTTCTTC. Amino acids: CASSQDRIGGVSYNEQFF.

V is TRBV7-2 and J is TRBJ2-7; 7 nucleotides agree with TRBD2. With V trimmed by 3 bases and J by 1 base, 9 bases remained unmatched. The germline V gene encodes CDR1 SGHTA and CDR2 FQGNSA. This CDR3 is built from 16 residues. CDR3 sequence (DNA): TGTGCCAGCAGCTTGTCCGCTGCGGGACTATCCTACGAGCAGTACTTC. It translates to CASSLSAAGLSYEQYF.

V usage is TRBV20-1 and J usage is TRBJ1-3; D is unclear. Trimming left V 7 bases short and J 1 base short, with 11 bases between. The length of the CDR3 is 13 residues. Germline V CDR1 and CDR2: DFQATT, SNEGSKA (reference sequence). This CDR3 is CSVGRVSGNTIYF. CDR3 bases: TGCAGTGTTGGACGGGTGTCTGGAAACACCATATATTTT.

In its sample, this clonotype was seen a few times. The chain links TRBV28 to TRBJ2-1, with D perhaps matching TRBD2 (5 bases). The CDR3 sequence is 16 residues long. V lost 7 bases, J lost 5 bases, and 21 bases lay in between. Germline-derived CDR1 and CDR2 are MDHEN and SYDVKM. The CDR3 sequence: CASTSTEALWNNEQFF. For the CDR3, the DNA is TGTGCCAGCACCTCGACGGAGGCCCTATGGAACAATGAGCAGTTCTTC.

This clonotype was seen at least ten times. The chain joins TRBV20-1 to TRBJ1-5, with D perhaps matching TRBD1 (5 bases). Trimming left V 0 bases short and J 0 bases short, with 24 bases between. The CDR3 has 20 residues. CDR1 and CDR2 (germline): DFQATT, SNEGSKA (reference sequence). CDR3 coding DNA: TGCAGTGCTAGAGATGCAGGGATAATGATGGTATCTACTAGCAATCAGCCCCAGCATTTT. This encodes CSARDAGIMMVSTSNQPQHF.

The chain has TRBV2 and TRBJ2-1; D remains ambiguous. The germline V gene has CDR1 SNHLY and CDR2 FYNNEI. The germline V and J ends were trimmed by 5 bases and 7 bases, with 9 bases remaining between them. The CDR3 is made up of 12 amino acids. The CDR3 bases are TGTGCCAGCAGTACCGACCATAATGAGCAGTTCTTC. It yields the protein CASSTDHNEQFF.